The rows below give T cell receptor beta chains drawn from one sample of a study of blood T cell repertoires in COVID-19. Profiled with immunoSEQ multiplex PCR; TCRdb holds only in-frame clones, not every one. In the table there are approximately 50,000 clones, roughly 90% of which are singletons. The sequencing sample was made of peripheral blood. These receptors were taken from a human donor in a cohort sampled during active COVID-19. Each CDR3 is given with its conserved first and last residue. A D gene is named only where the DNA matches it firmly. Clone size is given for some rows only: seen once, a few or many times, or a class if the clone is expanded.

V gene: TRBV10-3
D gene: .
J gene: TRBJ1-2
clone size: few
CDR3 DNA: TGTGCCATCAGTGACGGGGGAAGCACTAGAGACTATGGCTACACCTTC
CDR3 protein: CAISDGGSTRDYGYTF

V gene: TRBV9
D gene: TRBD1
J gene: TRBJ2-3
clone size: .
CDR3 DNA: TGTGCCAGCAGCGTACAAATAGGGGGCCACACAGATACGCAGTATTTT
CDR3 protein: CASSVQIGGHTDTQYF

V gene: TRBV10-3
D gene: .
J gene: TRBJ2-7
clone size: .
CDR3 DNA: TGTGCCATCAGTAGAGCTAGGGGGATTACTAGCGACCCCTACGAGCAGTACTTC
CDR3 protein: CAISRARGITSDPYEQYF

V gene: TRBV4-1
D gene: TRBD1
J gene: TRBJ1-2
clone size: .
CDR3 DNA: TGCGCCAGCAGCCAAGAAGTAGGACGAGGGGGCCTCTCTGGCTACACCTTC
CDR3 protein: CASSQEVGRGGLSGYTF

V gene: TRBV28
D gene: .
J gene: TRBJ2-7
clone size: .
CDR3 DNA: TGTGCCAGCAGTTTTTCCGTCGTTGCCTACGAGCAGTACTTC
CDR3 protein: CASSFSVVAYEQYF

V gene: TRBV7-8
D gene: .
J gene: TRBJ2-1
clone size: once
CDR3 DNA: TGTGCCAGCAGCTCCCCGGGTTTCTCCTACAATGAGCAGTTCTTC
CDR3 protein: CASSSPGFSYNEQFF

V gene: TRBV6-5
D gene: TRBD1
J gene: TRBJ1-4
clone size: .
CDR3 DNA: TGTGCCAGCAGTCGCCCGGGACAGGGAAATGAAAAACTGTTTTTT
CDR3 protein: CASSRPGQGNEKLFF

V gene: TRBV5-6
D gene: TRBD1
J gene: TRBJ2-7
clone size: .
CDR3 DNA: TGTGCCAGCGGGAAAGCAGGGGGCTACGAGCAGTACTTC
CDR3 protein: CASGKAGGYEQYF

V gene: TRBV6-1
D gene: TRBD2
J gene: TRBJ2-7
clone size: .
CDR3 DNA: TGTGCCAGCAGTGAAGGGGGGGCGGGAGGCTACGAGCAGTACTTC
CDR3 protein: CASSEGGAGGYEQYF

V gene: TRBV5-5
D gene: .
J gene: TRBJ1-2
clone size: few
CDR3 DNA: TGTGCCAGCAGCTTGACTCCCACAGACAACTATGGCTACACCTTC
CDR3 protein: CASSLTPTDNYGYTF

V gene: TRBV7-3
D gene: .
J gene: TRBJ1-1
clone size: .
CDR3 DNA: TGTGCCAGCAGCCAAGAAGACAGTGAAGCTTTCTTT
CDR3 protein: CASSQEDSEAFF

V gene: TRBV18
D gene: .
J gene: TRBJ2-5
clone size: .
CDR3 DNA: TGTGCCAGCTCACCACCAAGGGGGGGCGCCGAGACCCAGTACTTC
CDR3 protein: CASSPPRGGAETQYF

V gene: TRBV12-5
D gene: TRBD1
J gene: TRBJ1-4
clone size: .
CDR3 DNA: TGTGCTAGTGGTTTGGTAATTTGGACAGGAAAGGATTTAAGTCCAACTAATGAAAAACTGTTTTTT
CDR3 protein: CASGLVIWTGKDLSPTNEKLFF

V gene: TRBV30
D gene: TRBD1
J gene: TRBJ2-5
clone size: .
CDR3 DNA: TGTGCCTGGAGGTCTCAGGGGGTAGAGACCCAGTACTTC
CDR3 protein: CAWRSQGVETQYF

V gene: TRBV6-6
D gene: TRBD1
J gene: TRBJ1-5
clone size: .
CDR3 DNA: TGTGCCAGCAGTCGCTGGGACAGGGGGCATCAGCCCCAGCATTTT
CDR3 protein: CASSRWDRGHQPQHF

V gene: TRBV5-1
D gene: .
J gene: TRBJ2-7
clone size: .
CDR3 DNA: TGCGCCAGCAGCTTGGGTACGGGAGTCCCCTCCTACGAGCAGTACTTC
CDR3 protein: CASSLGTGVPSYEQYF

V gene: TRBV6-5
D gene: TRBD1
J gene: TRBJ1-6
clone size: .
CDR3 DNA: TGTGCCACCCTACCGGCAGGGACAGATAATTCACCCCTCCACTTT
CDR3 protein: CATLPAGTDNSPLHF

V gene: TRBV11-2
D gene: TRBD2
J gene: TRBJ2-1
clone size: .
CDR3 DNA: TGTGCCAGCAGGGAGACGGGGGGCAATGAGCAGTTCTTC
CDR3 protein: CASRETGGNEQFF

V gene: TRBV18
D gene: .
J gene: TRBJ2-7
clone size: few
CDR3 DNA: TGTGCCAGCTCACCAGATTTTTCCGGGAGCTACGAGCAGTACTTC
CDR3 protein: CASSPDFSGSYEQYF

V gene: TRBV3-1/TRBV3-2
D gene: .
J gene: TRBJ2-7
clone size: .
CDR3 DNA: TGTGCCAGCAGCCAAGGAGATCTCCTGCTGTACTTC
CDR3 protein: CASSQGDLLLYF

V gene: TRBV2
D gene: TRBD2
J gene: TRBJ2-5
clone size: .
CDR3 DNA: TGTGCCAGCAGTGAGTTGGGACTAGCGGGAGGGCCTGTCGTGGGAGAGACCCAGTACTTC
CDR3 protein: CASSELGLAGGPVVGETQYF

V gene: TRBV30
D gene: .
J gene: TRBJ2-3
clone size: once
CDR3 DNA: TGTGCCTGGAGTTCGGCAGGGGGCACAGATACGCAGTATTTT
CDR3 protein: CAWSSAGGTDTQYF

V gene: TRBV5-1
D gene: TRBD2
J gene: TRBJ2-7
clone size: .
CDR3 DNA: TGCGCCAGCATACCAGCCCCTACCGGTGCCGGCGGGAGTATCTACGAGCAGTACTTC
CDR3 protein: CASIPAPTGAGGSIYEQYF

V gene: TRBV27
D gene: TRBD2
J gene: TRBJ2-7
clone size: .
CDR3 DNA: TGTGCCAGCAGTACGGGGGGTAGCGGGAGGGTCGGGGAGCAGTACTTC
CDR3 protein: CASSTGGSGRVGEQYF

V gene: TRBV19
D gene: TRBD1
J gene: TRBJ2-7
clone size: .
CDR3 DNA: TGTGCCAGTAGTGGGCAACAACGGGACAGCAGTTACGAGCAGTACTTC
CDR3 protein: CASSGQQRDSSYEQYF

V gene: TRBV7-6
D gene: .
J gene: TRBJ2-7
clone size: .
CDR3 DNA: TGTGCCAGCAGCCCTGTGACTAGGGACGAGCAGTACTTC
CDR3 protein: CASSPVTRDEQYF

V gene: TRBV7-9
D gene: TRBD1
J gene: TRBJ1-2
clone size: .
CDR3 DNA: TGTGCCAGCAGCGTATATGGACAGGGTAACTATGGCTACACCTTC
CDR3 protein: CASSVYGQGNYGYTF

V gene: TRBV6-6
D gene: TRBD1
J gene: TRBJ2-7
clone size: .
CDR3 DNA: TGTGCCAGCAGTACCGGGACAGGGGGGTACTACGAGCAGTACTTC
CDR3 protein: CASSTGTGGYYEQYF

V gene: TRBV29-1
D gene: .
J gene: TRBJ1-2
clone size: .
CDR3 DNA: TGCAGCGTTGAATTCCAGGATGGCTACACCTTC
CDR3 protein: CSVEFQDGYTF

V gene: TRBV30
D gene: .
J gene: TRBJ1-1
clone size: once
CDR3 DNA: TGTGCCTGGAGAGCGACGGCGAACACTGAAGCTTTCTTT
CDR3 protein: CAWRATANTEAFF

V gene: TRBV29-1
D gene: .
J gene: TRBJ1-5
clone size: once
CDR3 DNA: TGCAGCGTTGGATGGCAGGGTCACAATCAGCCCCAGCATTTT
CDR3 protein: CSVGWQGHNQPQHF